Shown below are 26 T cell receptor beta chains from a single sample sequenced in a study of CD8 T cells in Susac syndrome. Random hexamers were used to reverse transcribe the RNA input (about 0.5 to 1 ug). TCRdb reprocessed the immunoSEQ multiplex PCR reads via MiXCR and lists one record per CDR3 protein. The sample lists 90,000 or so distinct CDR3 sequences; approximately 95% were seen once. The specimen sequenced was CD8+ T cells from PBMCs. These receptors were taken from a human donor in good health.

This clonotype was recorded only once. CDR3 nucleotide sequence: TGCGCCAGCAGCTCGGAGGGCACCAGGGAAAAACTGTTTTTT. Translation gives CASSSEGTREKLFF. V gene TRBV4-1 combines with J gene TRBJ1-4; no clear D gene. Germline loops: CDR1 MGHRA, CDR2 YSYEKL. This CDR3 contains 14 residues. Trimming left V 5 bases short and J 8 bases short, with 15 bases between.

This clonotype was observed once. The chain recombines TRBV5-6 with TRBJ2-7; a weak D match, TRBD1 (5 bases). CDR3 length equals 12 residues. V dropped 2 bases and J dropped 3 bases, with 6 bases sitting between them. The V gene's germline CDR1 is SGHDT and CDR2 YYEEEE. The CDR3 DNA reads as TGTGCCAGCAGCTTAGGGGACTACGAGCAGTACTTC. It encodes CASSLGDYEQYF. The full variable domain, with the rest looked up from reference TRBV5-6 and TRBJ2-7, is DAGVTQSPTHLIKTRGQQVTLRCSPKSGHDTVSWYQQALGQGPQFIFQYYEEEERQRGNFPDRFSGHQFPNYSSELNVNALLLGDSALYLCASSLGDYEQYFGPGTRLTVT.

The chain carries TRBV7-8 and TRBJ2-7; TRBD1 agrees at 12 bases. The CDR3 has 16 residues. The V and J ends lost 1 base and 2 bases, in that order; junction bases with no gene match: 3. The germline gives CDR1 SGHVS, CDR2 FQNEAQ. CDR3 nucleotide sequence: TGTGCCAGCAGCTTAGGGGGACAGGGGGCGGCCTACGAGCAGTACTTC. This translates into CASSLGGQGAAYEQYF. Looking up the rest from reference TRBV7-8 and TRBJ2-7 gives the full variable domain: GAGVSQSPRYKVAKRGQDVALRCDPISGHVSLFWYQQALGQGPEFLTYFQNEAQLDKSGLPSDRFFAERPEGSVSTLKIQRTQQEDSAVYLCASSLGGQGAAYEQYFGPGTRLTVT.

The rearrangement uses TRBV20-1 and TRBJ2-7; unclear D gene. The germline CDR1 and CDR2 sequences are DFQATT and SNEGSKA (reference sequence). V was clipped by 6 bases and J by 3 bases, with 15 bases between them. The CDR3 has 13 residues. CDR3 sequence (DNA): TGCAGTGCCACCCCCGGCTCTCTCTACGAGCAGTACTTC. Translating gives CSATPGSLYEQYF.

The chain has TRBV11-2 and TRBJ2-1; D unresolved. This CDR3 is built from 11 residues. Germline assignment: CDR1 SGHAT and CDR2 FQNNGV. The V end was cut by 1 base, the J end by 9 bases, with 4 bases between. In nucleotides, the CDR3 is TGTGCCAGCAGCTTAGTCAGTGAGCAGTTCTTC. Translation: CASSLVSEQFF.

The chain couples TRBV7-2 to TRBJ2-1, with 7 positions matching TRBD1. The CDR3 has 14 amino acids. Germline loops: CDR1 SGHTA, CDR2 FQGNSA. After removal of 1 base from V and 8 bases from J, the junction contained 5 bases not matched to a gene. The CDR3 reads CASSLEGAQDEQFF. CDR3 nucleotides: TGTGCCAGCAGCTTAGAGGGGGCTCAGGATGAGCAGTTCTTC.

The chain has TRBV14 and TRBJ2-7; D is possibly TRBD2 (6 bases). Germline CDR1 and CDR2: SGHDN and FVKESK. The CDR3 runs to 15 residues. Trimming stripped 4 bases from V and 5 bases from J, with 18 bases between. For the CDR3, the DNA is TGTGCCAGCAGCCTAGGAGGACTACTGTTTGACGAGCAGTACTTC. Protein sequence: CASSLGGLLFDEQYF.

The V and J genes are TRBV13 and TRBJ2-7, with TRBD1 as a possible D gene (6 bases). Germline V lookup: CDR1 PRHDT, CDR2 FYEKMQ (reference sequence). V was trimmed by 6 bases and J by 3 bases, leaving 18 bases between them. The CDR3 totals 15 residues. The CDR3 nucleotides are TGTGCCAGCAGTTTTACAGGGAGTGGGGTCTACGAGCAGTACTTC. Translation gives CASSFTGSGVYEQYF.

The V call is TRBV29-1, the J call TRBJ2-1; D is possibly TRBD2 (6 bases). This CDR3 contains 14 residues. CDR1 is SQVTM and CDR2 is ANQGSEA in the germline V gene. Between the trimmed V and J ends, which lost 0 bases and 3 bases, there was a span of 9 bases. The CDR3 sequence: CSVEDFSGYNEQFF. The CDR3 DNA is TGCAGCGTTGAAGATTTTAGCGGCTACAATGAGCAGTTCTTC.

This clonotype was recorded only once. CDR3 nucleotides: TGCAGCGTTGAAGTCCGGGGAGGGCGGAACACCGGGGAGCTGTTTTTT. The encoded protein is CSVEVRGGRNTGELFF. The rearrangement joins TRBV29-1 to TRBJ2-2; TRBD2 agrees at 7 bases. The V segment lost 1 base and the J segment 1 base; nucleotides outside the gene matches: 6. The CDR3 is made up of 16 amino acids. From germline, CDR1 is SQVTM and CDR2 ANQGSEA.

The chain combines TRBV18 with TRBJ1-3, with D uncertain. The CDR3 is made up of 14 amino acids. V shed 4 bases and J shed 2 bases, with 9 bases lying between them. Germline CDR1 reads KGHSH; CDR2 reads LQKENI. Here the CDR3 reads CASSRLGPGNTIYF. The DNA of the CDR3 is TGTGCCAGCTCACGCCTCGGGCCTGGAAACACCATATATTTT.

This clonotype was picked up one time. This chain uses TRBV15 with TRBJ2-4; no clear D. Germline V CDR1 and CDR2: LNHNV, YYDKDF (reference sequence). V lost 3 bases and J lost 1, with 10 bases in between. The CDR3 covers 15 residues. Here the CDR3 DNA reads TGTGCCACCAGCAGTAAGGGTATCGCCAAAAACATTCAGTACTTC. As protein: CATSSKGIAKNIQYF.

CDR3 bases: TGCAGTGCTAGAGACGAAAGGACAACCTCCTACGAGCAGTACTTC. Residues: CSARDERTTSYEQYF. The gene calls are TRBV20-1 and TRBJ2-7, with a tentative D call TRBD1 (5 bases). This CDR3 region has 15 residues. Germline V gene lookup returns CDR1 DFQATT and CDR2 SNEGSKA (reference sequence). The germline V and J ends were trimmed by 0 bases and 0 bases, with 12 bases remaining between them.

The V and J genes are TRBV15 and TRBJ2-5, with D unclear. CDR3 length equals 13 residues. The germline V and J ends were trimmed by 5 bases and 4 bases, with 11 bases remaining between them. Germline CDR1 LNHNV, CDR2 YYDKDF (reference sequence). The CDR3 DNA is TGTGCCACCAGCCCCGGTCCAGGAGAGACCCAGTACTTC. It specifies CATSPGPGETQYF.

The chain combines TRBV9 with TRBJ1-1; a weak D match, TRBD1 (5 bases). Trimming stripped 4 bases from V and 6 bases from J, with 13 bases between. The germline V gene encodes CDR1 SGDLS and CDR2 YYNGEE. CDR3 length: 13 amino acids. The CDR3, as DNA: TGTGCCAGCAGCCCAGAGGGGATCCCTGAAGCTTTCTTT. It translates to CASSPEGIPEAFF.

This clonotype showed up just once. The gene calls are TRBV4-1 and TRBJ2-3; no firm D call. CDR1 MGHRA and CDR2 YSYEKL come from the germline V gene. There are 16 residues in the CDR3. V was pared by 2 bases and J by 2 bases, with 14 bases between. The CDR3 reads CASSQILKGSTDTQYF. CDR3 coding DNA: TGCGCCAGCAGCCAAATACTCAAAGGCTCCACAGATACGCAGTATTTT.

The chain employs TRBV29-1 and TRBJ2-1; 7 bases are a match to TRBD2. CDR3 length equals 15 residues. CDR1 is SQVTM and CDR2 is ANQGSEA in the germline V gene. V was pared by 3 bases and J by 9 bases, with 14 bases of the junction left unmatched. The CDR3 nucleotides read TGCAGCGTTGAGGGGGTCGGACTAGATGGTACTGAGCAGTTCTTC. This sequence encodes CSVEGVGLDGTEQFF.

The rearrangement uses TRBV7-2 and TRBJ2-3; D not certain. The V gene's germline CDR1 is SGHTA and CDR2 FQGNSA. Trimming stripped 5 bases from V and 4 bases from J, with 10 bases between. This CDR3 comprises 13 residues. CDR3 nucleotide sequence: TGTGCCAGCAGCCCTGAGTCCCCAGATACGCAGTATTTT. Protein sequence: CASSPESPDTQYF.

The V and J genes are TRBV9 and TRBJ2-2; 8 bases map to TRBD2. Trimming at V came to 0 bases and at J to 3 bases, leaving 4 bases not matched to a gene. CDR1 SGDLS and CDR2 YYNGEE come from the germline V gene. The CDR3 extends over 16 amino acids. This CDR3 is CASSVDLSGDTGELFF. The CDR3 bases are TGTGCCAGCAGCGTAGATCTTAGCGGGGACACCGGGGAGCTGTTTTTT.

The rearrangement joins TRBV6-5 to TRBJ2-1; a weak D match, TRBD1 (6 bases). Between the trimmed V and J ends, which lost 6 bases and 6 bases, there was a span of 12 bases. CDR3 size: 13 residues. Germline lookup yields CDR1 MNHEY and CDR2 SVGAGI. CDR3 sequence (DNA): TGTGCCAGCAGCCACCGGGACATCAATGAGCAGTTCTTC. Translated, it gives CASSHRDINEQFF.

The rearrangement joins TRBV18 to TRBJ2-2; 7 nucleotides agree with TRBD1. CDR1 and CDR2 (germline): KGHSH, LQKENI. The CDR3 is made up of 14 amino acids. The junction had 17 bases not matched to a gene; V was cut back by 11 bases and J by 11 bases. DNA for the CDR3: TGTGCCGGAGCCGGGACAGAGACACCGGGAGAGCTGTTTTTT. It is translated as CAGAGTETPGELFF.

The genes are TRBV7-9 and TRBJ2-1; tentatively, D is TRBD1 (6 bases). CDR1 SEHNR and CDR2 FQNEAQ come from the germline V gene (reference sequence). Trimming shortened V by 3 bases and J by 4 bases, and 13 bases separated the two germline ends. This CDR3 contains 15 residues. CDR3 amino acids: CASSFRGAVYNEQFF. The DNA of the CDR3 is TGTGCCAGCAGCTTCAGGGGAGCGGTGTACAATGAGCAGTTCTTC.

The J gene is TRBJ1-5, the V gene TRBV15, with D possibly being TRBD1 (6 bases). The CDR3 spans 12 residues. CDR1 and CDR2 (germline): LNHNV, YYDKDF (reference sequence). The ends were cut back, 6 bases at V and 4 bases at J, with 7 bases in the middle. The CDR3 region has the DNA TGTGCCACCAGACAGGGTAATCAGCCCCAGCATTTT. Translating it yields CATRQGNQPQHF.

This chain connects TRBV6-2 or TRBV6-3 to TRBJ2-3; D gene ambiguous. Trimming left V 6 bases short and J 2 bases short, with 15 bases between. This CDR3 is 15 amino acids long. In germline, CDR1 is MNHEY, CDR2 SVGEGT. The CDR3 sequence: CASSDPESYTDTQYF. The CDR3 bases are TGTGCCAGCAGCGACCCAGAATCCTACACAGATACGCAGTATTTT.

The chain combines TRBV12-3 or TRBV12-4 with TRBJ1-6, with 7 nucleotides matching TRBD1. The CDR3 is 15 residues long. V shed 5 bases, J shed 9 bases, and the junction held 10 bases outside the gene matches. CDR3: CASSPLGDSFSPLHF. The CDR3 nucleotides are TGTGCCAGCAGTCCCTTGGGGGACAGCTTTTCACCCCTCCACTTT.

The CDR3 protein is CASSPPWVGANYGYTF. DNA of the CDR3: TGTGCCAGCAGCCCGCCTTGGGTCGGGGCTAACTATGGCTACACCTTC. The chain couples TRBV3-1 to TRBJ1-2, with unresolved D. In germline, CDR1 is LGHDT, CDR2 YNNKEL (reference sequence). The CDR3 length is 16 residues. The germline V and J ends were trimmed by 4 bases and 0 bases, with 15 bases remaining between them.